This T cell receptor (beta chain) is drawn from a study of T cell responses to AZD1222 COVID-19 vaccine. Study as a whole: Pooled together were second doses at about 4 or about 12 weeks.

About this clone itself: Its matching antigen is unknown.

General study results and limits: Per reports, nearly half of all spike-specific TCRs target regions that are unmutated in variants. Spike-wide coverage was observed for vaccine-associated CD4 TCRs, with dominant responses at 160-218 and 743-854. There were mostly white British donors and more females than males, and clonal diversity was possibly underestimated.

The CDR3 has 14 amino acids. The V gene lost 0 bases and the J gene lost 3 bases, with 8 bases spanning the gap. Germline V gene data show CDR1 as MGHRA and CDR2 as YSYEKL. Profiled with immunoSEQ multiplex PCR; TCRdb holds only in-frame clones, not every one. The sample shows some 110,000 clones, roughly 92% of them seen only once. This receptor was taken from an adult in good health. The sample in question was peripheral blood, obtained on day 0 of AZD1222 vaccination. The rearrangement joins TRBV4-1 to TRBJ1-1; D gene ambiguous. In nucleotides, the CDR3 is TGCGCCAGCAGCCAAGATAGCAGATACACTGAAGCTTTCTTT. Its translation: CASSQDSRYTEAFF.